The 9 T cell receptor beta chains below all came from one sample that was sequenced in a study of blood T cell repertoires in COVID-19. Measured with immunoSEQ multiplex PCR; TCRdb has only the in-frame clones, and not every one. This table holds approximately 38,000 clones, around 90% found once. Sequencing was carried out using peripheral blood. Receptors were obtained from a human donor in a cohort sampled during active COVID-19.

This chain uses TRBV14 with TRBJ2-5; D is undetermined. Germline-derived CDR1 and CDR2 are SGHDN and FVKESK. This CDR3 is built from 12 residues. V lost 4 bases and J lost 9, with 12 bases in between. CDR3 loop: CASSPRGLSQYF. DNA for the CDR3: TGTGCCAGCAGCCCGAGAGGTCTCTCCCAGTACTTC.

The chain joins TRBV5-5 to TRBJ2-7; D gene ambiguous. This CDR3 is 14 amino acids long. The germline V gene has CDR1 SGHKS and CDR2 YYEKEE (reference sequence). V was clipped by 4 bases and J by 2 bases, with 13 bases between them. Written as DNA, the CDR3 is TGTGCCAGCAGCCTATCGATGACTGCCTACGAGCAGTACTTC. This gives the protein CASSLSMTAYEQYF. Complete variable domain (other parts from reference TRBV5-5 and TRBJ2-7): DAGVTQSPTHLIKTRGQQVTLRCSPISGHKSVSWYQQVLGQGPQFIFQYYEKEERGRGNFPDRFSARQFPNYSSELNVNALLLGDSALYLCASSLSMTAYEQYFGPGTRLTVT.

This chain connects TRBV12-5 to TRBJ2-5, with 7 bases matching TRBD1. CDR3 length equals 14 residues. V lost 5 bases and J lost 2; bases outside the gene matches: 5. Germline V lookup: CDR1 LGHNT, CDR2 FRNRAP. The CDR3 coding sequence is TGTGCTAGTGGTACCGACAGGGTTCAAGAGACCCAGTACTTC. This encodes CASGTDRVQETQYF.

This chain joins TRBV4-3 and TRBJ2-2; 7 bases are a match to TRBD1. CDR1 and CDR2 (germline): LGHNA, YSLEER. Unmatched junction bases numbered 6, after V lost 0 bases and J lost 2 bases. This CDR3 is built from 17 residues. In DNA, the CDR3 is TGCGCCAGCAGCCAAGATGTGACAGGGACCAACACCGGGGAGCTGTTTTTT. Its protein product is CASSQDVTGTNTGELFF.

The V and J genes are TRBV6-4 and TRBJ1-3; 8 bases fit TRBD1. Trimming cost V 0 bases and J 0 bases; bases outside gene matches: 7. Germline-derived CDR1 and CDR2 are MRHNA and SNTAGT. This CDR3 contains 18 residues. The CDR3 DNA sequence: TGTGCCAGCAGTGACTCGGGGGCAGGGGGCCGCTCTGGAAACACCATATATTTT. It codes for CASSDSGAGGRSGNTIYF.

The gene calls are TRBV6-2 or TRBV6-3 and TRBJ1-1; tentatively, D is TRBD1 (5 bases). Germline V gene lookup returns CDR1 MNHEY and CDR2 SVGEGT. Trimming removed 6 bases from V and 5 bases from J, with 16 bases in between. This CDR3 is 14 amino acids long. CDR3 loop: CASSDPGLRTEAFF. The CDR3 DNA reads TGTGCCAGCAGCGACCCGGGACTTAGAACTGAAGCTTTCTTT.

The J gene is TRBJ2-5, the V gene TRBV12-5, with 10 bases matching TRBD1. J lost 4 bases, V lost 5 bases, and 7 bases had no gene match. This CDR3 has 15 amino acids. From germline, CDR1 is LGHNT and CDR2 FRNRAP. The CDR3 is CASGPGTGVRETQYF. The CDR3 DNA is TGTGCTAGTGGTCCCGGGACAGGGGTGAGAGAGACCCAGTACTTC.

This chain uses TRBV2 with TRBJ1-5; TRBD1 agrees at 10 bases. This CDR3 has 15 residues. The germline CDR1 and CDR2 sequences are SNHLY and FYNNEI. V gave up 2 bases and J gave up 4 bases; unmatched junction bases: 2. CDR3 loop: CASSEWTGGNQPQHF. The CDR3 DNA reads as TGTGCCAGCAGTGAATGGACAGGGGGTAATCAGCCCCAGCATTTT.

CDR3 nucleotide sequence: TGTGCCAGCAGTTTATCCGACAGATATCAGCCCCAGCATTTT. It yields the protein CASSLSDRYQPQHF. V is TRBV28 and J is TRBJ1-5; a weak D match, TRBD1 (5 bases). Trimming took 1 base from V and 5 from J, leaving 9 bases between them. The CDR3 loop spans 14 amino acids. Germline loops: CDR1 MDHEN, CDR2 SYDVKM.